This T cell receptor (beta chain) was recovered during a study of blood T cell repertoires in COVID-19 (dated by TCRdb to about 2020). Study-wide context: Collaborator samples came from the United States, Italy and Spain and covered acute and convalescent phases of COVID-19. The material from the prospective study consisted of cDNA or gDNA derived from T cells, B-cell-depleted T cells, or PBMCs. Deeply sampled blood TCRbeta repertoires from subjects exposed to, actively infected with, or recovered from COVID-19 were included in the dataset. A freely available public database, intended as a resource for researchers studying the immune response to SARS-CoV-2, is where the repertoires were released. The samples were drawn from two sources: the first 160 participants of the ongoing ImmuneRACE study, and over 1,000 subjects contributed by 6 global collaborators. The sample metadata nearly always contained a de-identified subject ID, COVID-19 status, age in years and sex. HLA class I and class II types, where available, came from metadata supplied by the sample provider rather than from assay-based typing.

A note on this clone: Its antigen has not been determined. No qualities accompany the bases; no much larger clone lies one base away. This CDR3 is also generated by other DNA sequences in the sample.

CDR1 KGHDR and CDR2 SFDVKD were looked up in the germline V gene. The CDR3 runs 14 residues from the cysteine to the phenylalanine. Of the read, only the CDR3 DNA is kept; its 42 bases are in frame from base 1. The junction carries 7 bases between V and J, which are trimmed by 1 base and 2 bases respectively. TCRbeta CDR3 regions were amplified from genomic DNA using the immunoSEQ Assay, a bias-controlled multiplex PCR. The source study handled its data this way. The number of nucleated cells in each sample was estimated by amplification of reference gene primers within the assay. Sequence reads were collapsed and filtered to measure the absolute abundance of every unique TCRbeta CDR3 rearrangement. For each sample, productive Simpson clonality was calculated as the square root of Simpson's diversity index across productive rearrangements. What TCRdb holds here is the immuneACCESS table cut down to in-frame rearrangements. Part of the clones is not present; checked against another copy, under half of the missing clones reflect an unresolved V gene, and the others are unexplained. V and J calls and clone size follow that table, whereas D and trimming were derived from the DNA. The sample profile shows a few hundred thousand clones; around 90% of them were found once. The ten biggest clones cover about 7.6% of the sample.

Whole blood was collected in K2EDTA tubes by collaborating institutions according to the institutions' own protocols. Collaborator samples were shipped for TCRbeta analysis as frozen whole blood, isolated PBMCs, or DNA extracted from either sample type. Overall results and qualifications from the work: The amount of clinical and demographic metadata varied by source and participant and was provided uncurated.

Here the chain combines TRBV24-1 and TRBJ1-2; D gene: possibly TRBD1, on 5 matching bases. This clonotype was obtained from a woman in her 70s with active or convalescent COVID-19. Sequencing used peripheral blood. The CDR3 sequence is CATSDFTGNYGYTF. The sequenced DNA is TGTGCCACCAGTGATTTTACAGGAAACTATGGCTACACCTTC.